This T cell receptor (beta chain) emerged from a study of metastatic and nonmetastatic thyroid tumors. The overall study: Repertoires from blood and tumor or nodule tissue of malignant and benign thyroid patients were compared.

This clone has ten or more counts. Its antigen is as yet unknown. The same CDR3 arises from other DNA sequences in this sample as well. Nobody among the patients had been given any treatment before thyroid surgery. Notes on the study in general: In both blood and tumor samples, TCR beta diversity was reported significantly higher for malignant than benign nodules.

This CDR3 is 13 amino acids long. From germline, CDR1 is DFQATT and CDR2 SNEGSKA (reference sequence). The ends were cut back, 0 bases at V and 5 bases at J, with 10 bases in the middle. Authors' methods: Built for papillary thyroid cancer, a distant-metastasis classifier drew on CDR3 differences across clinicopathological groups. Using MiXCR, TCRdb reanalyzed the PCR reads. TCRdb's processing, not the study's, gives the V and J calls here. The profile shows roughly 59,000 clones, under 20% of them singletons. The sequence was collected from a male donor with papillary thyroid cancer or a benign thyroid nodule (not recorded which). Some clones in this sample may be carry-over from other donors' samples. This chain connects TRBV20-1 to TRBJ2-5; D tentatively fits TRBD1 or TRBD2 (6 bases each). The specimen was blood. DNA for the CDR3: TGCAGTGCTAGAGATACGGGGGCGGAGACCCAGTACTTC. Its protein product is CSARDTGAETQYF.